This T cell receptor (beta chain) is from a study of read filtering for tumor transcriptome and immune sequencing. Study context: Per sample, TCR-region reads ranged about 3.5 to 11 million by IR-seq, roughly 80 to 1273 by RNA-seq.

This library used roughly 400 ng RNA and molecular barcoded adaptors spanning alpha/delta and beta/gamma chains. A single record per CDR3 protein comes from TCRdb applying MiXCR to the reads. Among around 65,000 distinct CDR3 sequences listed, roughly 19% were seen once. This CDR3 has 13 residues. Germline loops: CDR1 SEHNR, CDR2 FQNEAQ (reference sequence). V lost 7 bases to trimming and J lost 5 bases; unmatched junction nucleotides: 6. This clonotype was observed at least ten times. The sequencing input was a population of CD138-negative cells sorted from bone marrow. This TCR came from a donor over 35 with multiple myeloma. The chain is built from TRBV7-9 and TRBJ1-2; 8 bases are a match to TRBD1. CDR3 region: CASMDRDQYGYTF. The CDR3, as DNA: TGTGCCAGCATGGACAGGGACCAATATGGCTACACCTTC.